Sequencing of this TCR beta chain was carried out in a study of blood T cell repertoires in COVID-19. For the study at large: From T cells, B-cell-depleted T cells, or PBMCs came the material, which was cDNA or gDNA.

Germline CDR1 is SGHRS and CDR2 is YFSETQ. The CDR3 runs 15 residues. The ends lost 0 bases at V and 5 bases at J; junction bases unmatched: 4. As originally analysed: Estimated nucleated cell counts came from reference gene primer amplification. The method was immunoSEQ multiplex PCR; TCRdb's version includes in-frame clones alone and lacks a portion of them. From that table come the V and J calls and clone size; the DNA was used to work out D and trimming. This sample has roughly 250,000 clones; approximately 81% occur once, and the top ten carry about 0.93%. This clone was observed once. The receptor was isolated from a man aged 40-49 years with acute or convalescent COVID-19. V gene TRBV5-1 combines with J gene TRBJ2-7; 11 nucleotides match TRBD2. The sample taken for sequencing was peripheral blood. The DNA for the CDR3 is TGCGCCAGCAGCTTGGTTAGCGGGGGGGCCGACGAGCAGTACTTC. It specifies CASSLVSGGADEQYF.